This TCR beta chain was recovered during a study of blood T cells in healthy people across ages. A second about 7 to 12 cycle PCR used barcoded and J-beta primers. TCRdb processed the 5' RACE reads anew with MiXCR; each CDR3 protein has one entry. This table has about 780,000 distinct CDR3 sequences, 46% appearing once. The CDR3 length is 19 residues. Germline V gene sequence: CDR1 LNHDA, CDR2 SQIVND (reference sequence). Losses at the gene ends were 3 bases for V and 0 bases for J; bases not matched to a gene: 13. Sequencing was performed on blood. This sequence originates from a man at least 80 years old in good health. The chain joins TRBV19 to TRBJ2-1; TRBD2 aligns across 8 bases. DNA of the CDR3: TGTGCCAGTAGTATGAAGGGACTAGTAGGACCGAGCTCCTACAATGAGCAGTTCTTC. This translates into CASSMKGLVGPSSYNEQFF.